The clone carrying this T cell receptor beta chain appeared a few times. The data derive from a study of blood T cells in healthy people across ages. Together with a sample-barcoded 5' primer, a J-beta primer mix was included in a second PCR lasting about 6 to 11 cycles. MiXCR, run by TCRdb on the 5' RACE reads, gives a single entry per CDR3 protein. The sample contains about 830,000 distinct CDR3 sequences, 62% of which appear only once. V lost 5 bases, J lost 12 bases, and 23 bases lay in between. The CDR3 has 15 amino acids. Germline V CDR1 and CDR2: SGHAT, FQDESV (reference sequence). The sequencing sample was made of blood. J is TRBJ2-1 and V is TRBV11-1; no clear D gene. The source is a man aged 25-45 years in good health. Here the CDR3 reads CASSPPTDPVWRQFF. The DNA of the CDR3 is TGTGCCAGCAGCCCACCAACGGACCCCGTTTGGCGGCAGTTCTTC. Full variable domain (missing parts from reference TRBV11-1 and TRBJ2-1): EAEVAQSPRYKITEKSQAVAFWCDPISGHATLYWYRQILGQGPELLVQFQDESVVDDSQLPKDRFSAERLKGVDSTLKIQPAELGDSAMYLCASSPPTDPVWRQFFGPGTRLTVL.